This is a list of T cell receptor beta chains from one sample in a study of blood T cells in healthy people across ages. A single record per CDR3 protein comes from TCRdb applying MiXCR to the 5' RACE reads. The repertoire consists of about 1.1 million distinct CDR3 sequences, with roughly two fifths occurring once and the leading ten covering around 13%. The sequencing input was blood. The receptors shown here come from a man aged 18-30 years in good health. Both conserved end residues are part of each CDR3. A D gene is named only where the DNA matches it firmly. Clone size is stated in some rows and not others, as once, few, many or a class when expanded.

clone_size	d_call	v_call	j_call	cdr3_aa	cdr3_nt
many	-	TRBV4-3	TRBJ2-3	CASSQVGLSGLSTDTQYF	TGCGCCAGCAGCCAAGTCGGTCTTAGCGGCCTGAGCACAGATACGCAGTATTTT
-	-	TRBV3-1	TRBJ2-3	CASSQATSWMQYF	TGTGCCAGCAGCCAAGCGACTAGTTGGATGCAGTATTTT
-	TRBD1	TRBV18	TRBJ1-1	CASSARTGMGVTEAFF	TGTGCCAGCTCAGCAAGGACAGGGATGGGGGTCACTGAAGCTTTCTTT
few	-	TRBV10-3	TRBJ2-7	CAISESRTTSEQYF	TGTGCCATCAGTGAGTCCAGGACTACCTCCGAGCAGTACTTC
few	TRBD1	TRBV4-1	TRBJ2-7	CASSQGTGPYEQYF	TGCGCCAGCAGCCAAGGGACAGGGCCATACGAGCAGTACTTC
once	-	TRBV7-9	TRBJ1-4	CASSLALTETKEKLFF	TGTGCCAGCAGCTTAGCGCTTACAGAAACTAAAGAAAAACTGTTTTTT
-	TRBD1	TRBV9	TRBJ2-3	CASKGQARGNTQYF	TGTGCCAGCAAGGGACAGGCCCGGGGGAATACGCAGTATTTT
-	-	TRBV3-1	TRBJ1-2	CASSQGGSVFGYTF	TGTGCCAGCAGCCAAGGGGGTTCGGTCTTTGGCTACACCTTC
few	-	TRBV5-1	TRBJ2-7	CASSLGVSVENRYEQYF	TGCGCCAGCAGCTTGGGGGTGTCTGTCGAAAACCGCTACGAGCAGTACTTC
-	-	TRBV25-1	TRBJ1-4	CASSDAAGEVEKLFF	TGTGCCAGCAGTGACGCGGCAGGGGAAGTGGAAAAACTGTTTTTT
-	-	TRBV28	TRBJ1-2	CASSLTGVDPWDYGYTF	TGTGCCAGCAGTTTAACGGGGGTGGACCCTTGGGACTATGGCTACACCTTC
few	TRBD1	TRBV6-6	TRBJ1-2	CASSYRQGSGYGYTF	TGTGCCAGCAGTTACCGACAGGGCTCCGGCTATGGCTACACCTTC
-	-	TRBV6-5	TRBJ1-1	CASRPPAGLNTEAFF	TGTGCCAGCAGGCCCCCCGCGGGCCTGAACACTGAAGCTTTCTTT
few	TRBD2	TRBV20-1	TRBJ2-3	CSALVASGGATDTQYF	TGCAGTGCGTTAGTGGCTAGCGGGGGGGCAACAGATACGCAGTATTTT
few	-	TRBV7-7	TRBJ1-3	CASSLAQGRGNTIYF	TGTGCCAGCAGCTTAGCGCAAGGACGTGGAAACACCATATATTTT
few	TRBD1	TRBV6-1	TRBJ2-7	CASSEWDRGHEQYF	TGTGCCAGCAGTGAATGGGACAGGGGGCACGAGCAGTACTTC
few	-	TRBV10-3	TRBJ2-7	CAISEASGFHEQYF	TGTGCCATCAGTGAAGCTTCCGGGTTTCACGAGCAGTACTTC
-	-	TRBV5-5	TRBJ2-5	CASSRGLGLQYF	TGTGCCAGCAGCCGCGGGTTGGGTCTGCAGTACTTC
few	TRBD1	TRBV12-3/TRBV12-4	TRBJ1-1	CASSSSGTGNTEAFF	TGTGCCAGCAGTTCCTCTGGGACAGGGAACACTGAAGCTTTCTTT
-	TRBD1	TRBV12-3/TRBV12-4	TRBJ1-6	CASSLGTAKIVLHF	TGTGCCAGCAGTTTGGGGACAGCGAAAATCGTCCTCCACTTT
-	TRBD1	TRBV14	TRBJ1-1	CASSQVPGTGLTFF	TGTGCCAGCAGCCAAGTCCCGGGGACAGGGTTGACTTTCTTT
-	TRBD1	TRBV7-9	TRBJ2-7	CASSPSPGQGFGEQYF	TGTGCCAGCAGCCCGTCTCCTGGACAGGGTTTCGGGGAGCAGTACTTC
-	-	TRBV6-2/TRBV6-3	TRBJ1-2	CASSYSVVGRGDGYTF	TGTGCCAGCAGTTACTCAGTCGTCGGGAGAGGGGATGGCTACACCTTC
-	-	TRBV7-8	TRBJ1-4	CASSRDTHNEKLFF	TGTGCCAGCAGCCGGGACACCCATAATGAAAAACTGTTTTTT
few	-	TRBV5-1	TRBJ2-7	CASSLTGPVSYEQYF	TGCGCCAGCAGCTTGACAGGACCCGTTTCCTACGAGCAGTACTTC
-	TRBD1	TRBV12-3/TRBV12-4	TRBJ1-5	CASSSGTGLYSNQPQHF	TGTGCCAGCAGTTCCGGGACAGGGCTTTATAGCAATCAGCCCCAGCATTTT
few	TRBD1	TRBV6-6	TRBJ1-4	CASSYGTGGEKLFF	TGTGCCAGCAGTTACGGGACAGGGGGTGAAAAACTGTTTTTT
-	-	TRBV5-4	TRBJ1-3	CASRPGTRGNTIYF	TGTGCCAGCAGGCCCGGGACAAGAGGAAACACCATATATTTT
-	-	TRBV12-3/TRBV12-4	TRBJ2-1	CASRGETQFF	TGTGCCAGCAGGGGGGAGACCCAGTTCTTC
few	-	TRBV27	TRBJ1-1	CASSFRGWGTEAFF	TGTGCCAGCAGTTTCCGGGGATGGGGCACTGAAGCTTTCTTT
few	-	TRBV3-1	TRBJ2-7	CASSQWSHYEQYF	TGTGCCAGCAGCCAGTGGTCACACTACGAGCAGTACTTC
-	TRBD1	TRBV20-1	TRBJ1-1	CSAGEPGGVSGAFF	TGCAGTGCTGGGGAACCAGGGGGCGTTAGTGGAGCTTTCTTT